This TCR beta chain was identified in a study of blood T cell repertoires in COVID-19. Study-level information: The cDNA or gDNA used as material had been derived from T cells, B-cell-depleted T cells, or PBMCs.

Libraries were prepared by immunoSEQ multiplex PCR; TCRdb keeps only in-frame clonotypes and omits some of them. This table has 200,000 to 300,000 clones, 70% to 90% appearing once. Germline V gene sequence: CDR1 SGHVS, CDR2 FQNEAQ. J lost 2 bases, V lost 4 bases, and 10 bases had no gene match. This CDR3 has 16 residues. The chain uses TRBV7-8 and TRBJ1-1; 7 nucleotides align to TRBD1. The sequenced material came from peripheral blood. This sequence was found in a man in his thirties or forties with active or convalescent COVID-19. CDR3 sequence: CASSWGVGTDNTEAFF. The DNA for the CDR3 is TGTGCCAGCAGCTGGGGAGTGGGGACAGACAACACTGAAGCTTTCTTT.